Sequencing of this TCR beta chain was carried out in a study of blood T cell repertoires in COVID-19. Method: immunoSEQ multiplex PCR; TCRdb's copy keeps in-frame clones and lacks some. The table has about 270,000 clones, approximately 86% seen once. V trimming: 10 bases; J trimming: 3 bases; junction bases outside the gene matches: 11. CDR1 and CDR2 from the germline V gene are SGHVS and FQNEAQ. The CDR3 contains 16 residues. This rearrangement joins TRBV7-8 to TRBJ2-7; 14 bases agree with TRBD2. The receptor was derived from a woman aged 18-29 years with acute or convalescent COVID-19. The sequenced material came from peripheral blood. The chain's CDR3 is CATIQTSGRAFYEQYF. Written as DNA, the CDR3 is TGTGCCACCATACAGACTAGCGGGAGGGCCTTCTACGAGCAGTACTTC.